Here is one T cell receptor (beta chain) with its context. The sample originates from a study of blood T cell repertoires in COVID-19. Turning to the study itself: Material from acute and convalescent COVID-19 was sourced from the United States, Italy and Spain.

There are 15 residues in the CDR3. The V gene's germline CDR1 is MNHEY and CDR2 SVGAGI. Trimming cost V 6 bases and J 2 bases; bases outside gene matches: 4. The age range of participants was roughly 18 to 90 years, with residence in fewer than 25 US areas. Self-reported history from a screening survey and questionnaire set each donor's cohort. In the original analysis: Using reference gene primer amplification, nucleated cell counts were estimated. Profiling relied on immunoSEQ multiplex PCR, and the TCRdb table lists in-frame clones only, not all of them. D and trimming were read from the DNA, whereas the V and J calls and clone size are those reported in that table. This table has roughly 280,000 clones, around 93% appearing once.

This clonotype was sampled from a middle-aged man who had been exposed to COVID-19. The rearrangement links TRBV6-5 to TRBJ1-6; TRBD1 matches 7 bases. Source material: PBMCs or T cells enriched from blood (not recorded which). The CDR3 DNA sequence: TGTGCCAGCAGCAGGGGGACAGCCTATAATTCACCCCTCCACTTT. Residues: CASSRGTAYNSPLHF.